This T cell receptor (beta chain) was recovered during a study of CD8+ T cells in alopecia areata (dated by TCRdb to between 2017 and 2018). Background for the entire study: To study T cell clonal expansion in alopecia areata, the researchers applied high-throughput TCRbeta sequencing to both the C3H/HeJ mouse model and human patients. Scalp clonality was compared among normal scalp (n=4), patchy alopecia areata scalp (n=8), and alopecia totalis/universalis scalp (n=8). RNA came from the PAXgene miRNA kit for fixed scalp, the miRNeasy kit for PBMCs, and the RNeasy kit for mouse skin. Scalp tissue and sorted CD4+ and CD8+ peripheral blood T cells from patchy and totalis/universalis alopecia areata patients and from healthy controls were covered by human TCRbeta sequencing. TCRbeta CDR3 regions were amplified by immunoSEQ multiplex PCR using 35 Vbeta forward and 13 Jbeta reverse primers.

As for this clone: What antigen it recognizes has not been identified. Qualities for individual bases were not recorded, and no much larger clone is one base off.

CDR1 PRHDT and CDR2 FYEKMQ are derived from the germline V gene (reference sequence). Trimming takes 5 bases from V and 0 bases from J, and the germline ends sit 10 bases apart. The CDR3, from cysteine to phenylalanine, totals 14 residues. The retained sequence is limited to the CDR3, 42 bases, with the frame set at the first base. The library relied on the immunoSEQ multiplex PCR assay. For TCR sequencing, RNA was extracted from every sample and reverse transcribed into cDNA to serve as template. First-strand cDNA was synthesized using SuperScript III with a 2:1 mix of oligo-dT and random hexamers. Amplification bias was assessed with a synthetic immune receptor repertoire, and residual bias was removed computationally. The original methods were these. Raw reads were preprocessed for error removal, and CDR3 was defined according to IMGT conventions as running from the conserved cysteine to phenylalanine. Clonality was calculated as 1 minus Shannon entropy normalized by log2 of the number of productive unique TCRs. Whether scalp clones were CD4 or CD8 was inferred by matching scalp TCRbeta sequences against CD4 and CD8 repertoires sorted from blood. The clones in this table, taken by TCRdb from immuneACCESS, are in-frame only. Not every clone is retained; where verified, under half of the shortfall comes from an unresolved V gene, and the cause of the rest is unknown. V and J calls and clone size are those listed in that table; D and trimming were worked out from the DNA. In this sample the table shows about 200,000 clones, about 61% of which occur a single time. The ten top clones hold 4% to 6% of the sample.

PBMCs were separated by density centrifugation and stained for CD3, CD4 and CD8, after which CD4+ and CD8+ T cells were sorted on a FACSAria. Unaffected controls provided scalp biopsies and blood samples. What the research found in general, with its limitations: Higher clonality and more expanded CD8+ clones were observed in lesional scalp than in normal scalp, particularly in alopecia totalis/universalis, a finding suggestive of antigenic drive. Scalp TCR repertoire analysis is complicated because resident alphabeta T cells in normal human skin are also sequenced, whereas mouse skin is dominated by gammadelta T cells. Compared with mice, TCR sequences shared between patients were less clear, possibly partly because of HLA diversity across the patient population.

This chain is built from TRBV13 and TRBJ1-2, and perhaps TRBD1 as D gene, on 5 matching bases. This clonotype was obtained from a human donor in good health. The material sequenced was CD8+ T cells sorted from blood. The DNA sequence is as follows: TGTGCCAGCAGCGCCGACAGAACTAACTATGGCTACACCTTC. This is translated as CASSADRTNYGYTF.